The source of this T cell receptor (beta chain) is a study of spatial heterogeneity in lung cancer. Study-level background: Fewer alpha-chain than beta-chain sequences were consistently detected. Across the raw uncorrected reads, a unique TCR and UMI combination was observed, on average, more than ten times.

Every cDNA TCR molecule received its own unique molecular identifier. Via MiXCR, TCRdb re-called the 5' RACE reads, giving one row per CDR3 protein. The sample has more than 6,500 distinct CDR3 sequences; about 3.9% are singletons. Time point defined: sample taken at primary tumor resection. Whole RNA came from tumor, nontumor lung or frozen PBMC and was sequenced without being sorted. Donors were under 90 untreated early-stage non-small cell lung cancer patients. This clonotype was recorded many times. Per germline, CDR1 SGDLS and CDR2 YYNGEE. With 0 bases removed from V and 3 bases from J, the gap between germline ends came to 13 bases. The CDR3 covers 16 residues.

The chain is built from TRBV9 and TRBJ2-4; D not certain. This material consisted of normal lung tissue next to the tumor, taken at surgery. The sequence derives from a female donor with early-stage non-small cell lung cancer. CDR3 DNA: TGTGCCAGCAGCGTAGCGTGGGGTGGCGGCAAAAACATTCAGTACTTC. This codes for CASSVAWGGGKNIQYF.